This T cell receptor beta chain stems from a study of vaccination and CD4 T cells after COVID-19 (dated by TCRdb to 2022 to 2024). Concerning the study at large: Convalescent patients had a positive SARS-CoV-2 result on nasal swab PCR, and of these patients, some ten had mild disease and one had severe disease. Overlapping spike peptide pools from SARS-CoV-2 and from the common cold coronaviruses HCoV-NL63, HCoV-OC43 and HCoV-229E were used as culture stimuli. Post-COVID blood samples were collected from convalescent patients a median of roughly 100 days after diagnosis, with a range of roughly 35 to 170 days. In approximately eleven COVID-19 convalescent patients and 4 infection-naive healthy vaccine recipients, the spike-specific CD4+ TCR repertoire before mRNA vaccination was compared with the repertoire after mRNA vaccination. Participants got two doses of the Pfizer-BioNTech BNT162b2 vaccine (n=8) or two doses of the Moderna mRNA-1273 vaccine (n=2). In the convalescent cohort there were six males and four females, among whom were two Hispanic individuals, seven Caucasians, two Asians and one multiracial person. Control cultures used a CEFX viral epitope pool as positive control, an HIV-1 Nef peptide pool as negative control, or no peptide. Post-vaccine blood samples were taken a median of around 68 days after the second vaccine dose, with a range of roughly 13 to 250 days.

The label giving this sample's treatment or condition can be read as: roughly 10-day PBMC culture with coronavirus spike peptide pools or control peptides (ViraFEST assay). The ViraFEST assay, used in the study, expanded antigen-specific T cells with peptide pools and then identified the expanded clonotypes through TCR sequencing. The positive SARS-CoV-2 PCR tests of the convalescent patients were dated from March to December 2020, before the Alpha, Beta and Delta variants emerged in the United States. About 2 million PBMCs per well were cultured in IMDM with roughly 5.2% human AB serum and 7.5 to 10 IU/ml IL-2, plus 10 ug/ml peptide pools. On days 3 and 7, half of the culture medium was replaced with fresh IL-2-containing medium. Once the cells had been in culture for about 10 days, the EasySep CD4+ T cell isolation kit was used to isolate CD4+ T cells by negative selection. Ficoll-Paque Plus gradient centrifugation was used to isolate PBMCs from whole blood, and the isolated PBMCs were then either used fresh or cryopreserved at -140C. Each culture condition was generally run in triplicate wells.

The germline V gene specifies SGDLS as CDR1 and YYNGEE as CDR2. V gives up 0 bases and J gives up 7 bases, and the segment between their germline ends measures 13 bases. Inclusive of the bounding cysteine and phenylalanine, the CDR3 is 14 residues long. CDR3 DNA only is kept here, 42 bases in frame from base 1. Comment on this clonotype: Its antigen target is currently unknown. Per-base quality was not reported, and no clone a single base away is much larger than it.

The library was prepared using PCR. DNA from cultured CD4+ T cells was subjected to TCR sequencing with the Oncomine TCR Beta short-read assay at the Johns Hopkins FTIC core. Genomic DNA was extracted from the cultured CD4+ T cells with the QIAamp micro DNA kit. Oncomine TCR Beta libraries made from cultured CD4+ T cells were pooled using unique dual indexes and sequenced on an Illumina iSeq 100. The authors processed their data as follows. Non-productive sequences were filtered out, and CDR3s that did not start with C, did not end with F or W, or were shorter than 7 amino acids were discarded. The MANAFEST web application was used to identify antigen-specific clonotypes by comparing peptide-stimulated wells against reference wells and other culture wells. To be called positive, a clone needed an FDR below 0.05, an odds ratio above 5, and a productive frequency above 0.1% in at least two of three replicate wells. Cross-reactive clonotypes were defined as significantly expanded in both SARS-CoV-2 spike wells and at least one common cold coronavirus spike condition. Using R version 3.6.1, CDR3 homology was evaluated through Levenshtein distances (stringdist) along with unrooted phylogenetic trees (ape). The public reads were reanalyzed by TCRdb: fastp trimming at Q25, MiXCR alignment, in-frame beta chains only. Here each entry gathers all rows of one CDR3 protein and keeps the most common genes and DNA. V and J calls and clone size were set by TCRdb, not the authors. In all, the sample holds 15,000 or so distinct CDR3 sequences, and under 60% of those were seen once. The ten biggest clones cover about 16% of the sample.

General conclusions and limits of the study: Among convalescent patients, a median roughly 84% of the SARS-CoV-2-reactive clones seen after vaccination appeared only after vaccination, which suggests priming specific to the vaccine. Only a relatively small number of convalescent patients were included in the study, and early timepoints following natural infection were not analyzed. In convalescent patients, nearly all vaccine-specific clones (304 of 307) were found to be mono-reactive for SARS-CoV-2 spike rather than cross-reactive with common cold coronaviruses. The median count of SARS-CoV-2-reactive clonotypes went up from around 23 after infection to more than 30 after vaccination, although the change was not significant.

This sample comprised CD4+ T cells from blood, cultured in vitro, obtained before SARS-CoV-2 vaccination. The sequence joins TRBV9 to TRBJ1-2; no D segment can be confidently identified. The origin of this receptor is a human donor who had recovered from COVID-19. The DNA sequence follows: TGTGCCAGCAGCGTAGACGCCACAGCAGGTGGCTACACCTTC. Translated, it reads CASSVDATAGGYTF.